The source of this T cell receptor beta chain is a study of human T cells and chemical hapten exposure. The overall study: For the roughly 24-week duration of the study, patients were given weekly doses of diphenylcyclopropenone on the scalp.

Specified time point: patch test 1, 2 weeks after DPC sensitization. As for treatment: therapeutic diphenylcyclopropenone sensitization with weekly scalp DPC. Germline V gene data show CDR1 as SGHNT and CDR2 as YYREEE (reference sequence). The ends were cut back, 3 bases at V and 10 bases at J, with 14 bases in the middle. The CDR3 covers 12 residues. Broader study findings: Controls formed significantly fewer large CDR3 similarity clusters than expanded TCRs did.

Turning to this clonotype: Its antigen is undetermined.

TCRdb ran MiXCR on the RACE reads and lists one entry per CDR3 protein. The sample contains fewer than 400,000 distinct CDR3 sequences, approximately 6.3% of which appear only once. The source is a woman between 18 and 29 years old with alopecia areata. Some clones in this sample may be carry-over from other donors' samples. Material: whole blood, obtained in connection with sensitization to the hapten diphenylcyclopropenone (DPC). This chain links TRBV5-4 with TRBJ2-7; maybe TRBD2 (6 bases). CDR3: CASSSGETGQYF. The CDR3 DNA is TGTGCCAGCAGCTCGGGGGAAACGGGTCAGTACTTC.